The sequence of this T cell receptor (beta chain) was determined in a study of graft-versus-host responses after intestinal transplantation. Background on the study: Recipients had multivisceral, liver-intestinal, or isolated intestinal transplants. Anti-thymocyte globulin induction preceded three to four years of tacrolimus and steroid maintenance in all recipients. Overall study results and limits: Those patients showing graft-donor T cell macrochimerism displayed high graft-versus-host to host-versus-graft clonal ratios in allografts. GvH clones occurred in recipient marrow; some first appeared in ileum or blood.

Between the trimmed V and J ends, which lost 0 bases and 5 bases, there was a span of 11 bases. From germline, CDR1 is MNHEY and CDR2 SVGAGI. The CDR3 has 15 amino acids. Using immunoSEQ multiplex PCR, the repertoire was profiled, and TCRdb retains in-frame clones only, with some absent. The sample has about 48,000 clones, roughly 91% seen once. Comment on this clone: Its antigen is not known.

The TCR was taken from a human donor who was the organ donor for an intestinal transplant. Sequencing used unstimulated CD4+ T cells sorted from spleen or lymph node cells, obtained before transplant. V and J are TRBV6-5 and TRBJ1-5; no definite D call. CDR3 coding DNA: TGTGCCAGCAGTTACTCAGTGGCAGCCCATCAGCCCCAGCATTTT. It encodes CASSYSVAAHQPQHF.